This T cell receptor beta chain was observed in a study of cytomegalovirus exposure and HLA in healthy donors. Use of 60 Vbeta and 13 Jbeta primers characterized the PCR. TCRdb keeps only in-frame clones here, not all; method: immunoSEQ multiplex PCR. The table has 160,000 or so clones, around 77% seen once. This CDR3 has 15 amino acids. CDR1 SEHNR and CDR2 FQNEAQ come from the germline V gene (reference sequence). V shed 5 bases and J shed 0 bases, with 14 bases lying between them. The V and J genes are TRBV7-9 and TRBJ2-7; a weak D match, TRBD2 (6 bases). The specimen was PBMCs. This TCR came from a man between 60 and 75 years old in good health and CMV-seronegative. This chain's CDR3 is CASSPRDASSYEQYF. CDR3 coding DNA: TGTGCCAGCAGCCCGCGGGACGCCAGCTCCTACGAGCAGTACTTC.